A single sample is the source of the 30 T cell receptor beta chains below, sequenced in a study of blood T cell repertoires in COVID-19. This table comes from immunoSEQ multiplex PCR, and its TCRdb copy is limited to in-frame clones, with some not included. This table has under 200,000 clones, under 90% appearing once. The sample was PBMCs or T cells enriched from blood (not recorded which). The receptors derive from a man aged 55 to 70 who had recovered from COVID-19.

The chain carries TRBV2 and TRBJ1-6, with 8 bases identical to TRBD1. Trimming took 8 bases from V and 7 from J; bases not matched to a gene: 10. CDR3 size: 15 residues. CDR1 is SNHLY and CDR2 is FYNNEI in the germline V gene. DNA of the CDR3: TGTGCCAGCGGATTGGACAGGGTTGCGAATTCACCCCTCCACTTT. Translating gives CASGLDRVANSPLHF. The whole variable domain, remainder taken from reference TRBV2 and TRBJ1-6, is EPEVTQTPSHQVTQMGQEVILRCVPISNHLYFYWYRQILGQKVEFLVSFYNNEISEKSEIFDDQFSVERPDGSNFTLKIRSTKLEDSAMYFCASGLDRVANSPLHFGNGTRLTVT.

The chain is built from TRBV19 and TRBJ2-1; 8 positions match TRBD2. The CDR3 spans 15 residues. V gave up 1 base and J gave up 8 bases; unmatched junction bases: 7. Germline V gene sequence: CDR1 LNHDA, CDR2 SQIVND (reference sequence). The CDR3 sequence is CASSIGAGGTDEQFF. CDR3 nucleotide sequence: TGTGCCAGTAGTATAGGGGCGGGGGGTACGGATGAGCAGTTCTTC.

V usage is TRBV19 and J usage is TRBJ1-1, with a weak D call TRBD1 (5 bases). Germline V lookup: CDR1 LNHDA, CDR2 SQIVND (reference sequence). Trimming took 6 bases from V and 4 from J, leaving 12 bases between them. The length of the CDR3 is 13 residues. CDR3 loop: CASSRGHPTEAFF. CDR3 nucleotide sequence: TGTGCCAGTAGCCGTGGACACCCCACTGAAGCTTTCTTT.

This clone occurred a few times. The chain has TRBV2 and TRBJ1-2; D uncertain. CDR3 length: 12 residues. Germline V gene data show CDR1 as SNHLY and CDR2 as FYNNEI. V gave up 8 bases and J gave up 5 bases, with 12 bases separating them. In DNA form, the CDR3 reads TGTGCCAGCGTGAGAACCGGGTATGGCTACACCTTC. Translating gives CASVRTGYGYTF.

The chain combines TRBV9 with TRBJ1-6; 7 bases align to TRBD1. This CDR3 comprises 15 residues. Trimming took 4 bases from V and 6 from J; bases not matched to a gene: 7. Germline CDR1 SGDLS, CDR2 YYNGEE. CDR3 sequence reads: CASSPTGSGNSPLHF. Here the CDR3 DNA reads TGTGCCAGCAGCCCGACAGGGTCGGGTAATTCACCCCTCCACTTT. Using reference TRBV9 and TRBJ1-6 for the parts outside the CDR3, the full variable domain is DSGVTQTPKHLITATGQRVTLRCSPRSGDLSVYWYQQSLDQGLQFLIQYYNGEERAKGNILERFSAQQFPDLHSELNLSSLELGDSALYFCASSPTGSGNSPLHFGNGTRLTVT.

This clone was observed a handful of times. The chain links TRBV7-2 to TRBJ2-5; D gene ambiguous. Germline V lookup: CDR1 SGHTA, CDR2 FQGNSA. Trimming stripped 4 bases from V and 4 bases from J, with 16 bases between. The CDR3 has 15 residues. The CDR3 region is CASSYTDTFRETQYF. The CDR3 DNA reads as TGTGCCAGCAGCTACACCGACACATTTAGAGAGACCCAGTACTTC.

The chain recombines TRBV9 with TRBJ2-1; TRBD2 matches 11 bases. CDR3 length: 15 residues. Germline CDR1 is SGDLS and CDR2 is YYNGEE. V lost 3 bases and J lost 10; bases outside the gene matches: 9. CDR3 DNA sequence: TGTGCCAGCAGCGAGATAGCGGGGGGGAGCTCAGAGCAGTTCTTC. This sequence encodes CASSEIAGGSSEQFF.

This sequence joins TRBV6-4 and TRBJ2-3, with 8 bases lining up with TRBD2. The CDR3 extends over 16 amino acids. Trimming removed 2 bases from V and 1 base from J; junction bases left unmatched: 5. CDR1 is MRHNA and CDR2 is SNTAGT in the germline V gene. This CDR3 is CASSDVAGGGTDTQYF. CDR3 sequence (DNA): TGTGCCAGCAGTGACGTGGCGGGAGGCGGCACAGATACGCAGTATTTT.

V and J are TRBV19 and TRBJ2-2; 11 bases line up with TRBD2. Trimming took 3 bases from V and 6 from J; bases not matched to a gene: 6. Germline V CDR1 and CDR2: LNHDA, SQIVND (reference sequence). The CDR3 totals 16 residues. CDR3 coding DNA: TGTGCCAGTAGTATCCTAGCGGGAGGCATCCCCGGGGAGCTGTTTTTT. It is translated as CASSILAGGIPGELFF.

This chain joins TRBV4-1 and TRBJ1-2; D not certain. Germline lookup yields CDR1 MGHRA and CDR2 YSYEKL. The V end was cut by 1 base, the J end by 2 bases, with 5 bases between. This CDR3 comprises 13 residues. The CDR3 nucleotides read TGCGCCAGCAGCCAAGCGGTGAACTATGGCTACACCTTC. This encodes CASSQAVNYGYTF.

The rearrangement uses TRBV11-1 and TRBJ2-3, with D possibly matching TRBD2 (6 bases). Germline CDR1 is SGHAT and CDR2 is FQDESV (reference sequence). The CDR3 loop spans 15 amino acids. The V and J ends lost 3 bases and 6 bases respectively, with 16 bases between them. The CDR3: CASSLAGLSLDTQYF. CDR3 nucleotides: TGTGCCAGCAGCTTGGCTGGACTATCTTTGGATACGCAGTATTTT. The full variable domain, rest sourced from reference TRBV11-1 and TRBJ2-3, is EAEVAQSPRYKITEKSQAVAFWCDPISGHATLYWYRQILGQGPELLVQFQDESVVDDSQLPKDRFSAERLKGVDSTLKIQPAELGDSAMYLCASSLAGLSLDTQYFGPGTRLTVL.

The V and J genes are TRBV19 and TRBJ2-1; 12 bases are shared with TRBD2. CDR3 size: 15 residues. The germline gives CDR1 LNHDA, CDR2 SQIVND (reference sequence). Germline trimming cut 3 bases from V and 8 bases from J; bases unmatched to any gene: 5. CDR3 region: CASSMRLAGEDEQFF. The CDR3 nucleotides read TGTGCCAGTAGTATGAGACTAGCGGGGGAGGATGAGCAGTTCTTC.

V is TRBV19 and J is TRBJ1-4; 9 bases fit TRBD1. The CDR3 has 14 residues. V lost 4 bases, J lost 8 bases, and 5 bases stayed unmatched. Per germline, CDR1 LNHDA and CDR2 SQIVND (reference sequence). CDR3: CASSTTGGREKLFF. In nucleotides, the CDR3 is TGTGCCAGTAGTACAACAGGGGGCAGGGAAAAACTGTTTTTT.

The chain combines TRBV5-8 with TRBJ1-1; 7 nucleotides agree with TRBD1. Germline assignment: CDR1 SGHTS and CDR2 YDEGEE. J lost 2 bases, V lost 0 bases, and 4 bases had no gene match. The CDR3 runs to 15 residues. Written as DNA, the CDR3 is TGTGCCAGCAGCTTGGGGGACAGACAAAACACTGAAGCTTTCTTT. It translates to CASSLGDRQNTEAFF.

In its sample, this clone was seen once. The J gene is TRBJ1-2, the V gene TRBV2, with D perhaps TRBD1 (5 bases). Between the trimmed V and J ends, which lost 6 bases and 4 bases, there was a span of 12 bases. The CDR3 consists of 13 residues. Per the germline V gene, CDR1 is SNHLY and CDR2 is FYNNEI. The CDR3 nucleotides are TGTGCCAGCAGCGGACAATTCGGCTATGGCTACACCTTC. Amino acids: CASSGQFGYGYTF.

This clone was seen a few times. CDR3 sequence (DNA): TGTGCCACCAGCCTCCCCGGGGTATCGATGAACACCGGGGAGCTGTTTTTT. It encodes CATSLPGVSMNTGELFF. This rearrangement joins TRBV15 to TRBJ2-2, with a tentative D call TRBD2 (5 bases). The germline V gene encodes CDR1 LNHNV and CDR2 YYDKDF (reference sequence). The CDR3 is 17 residues long. V was pared by 5 bases and J by 1 base, with 17 bases between.

This chain uses TRBV5-1 with TRBJ2-5, with 8 bases matching TRBD1. Germline trimming cut 3 bases from V and 5 bases from J; bases unmatched to any gene: 6. Germline V gene lookup returns CDR1 SGHRS and CDR2 YFSETQ. The CDR3 runs to 14 residues. CDR3 protein: CASSSGRGLETQYF. In DNA form, the CDR3 reads TGCGCCAGCAGCTCAGGCAGGGGGCTTGAGACCCAGTACTTC.

The chain combines TRBV5-4 with TRBJ1-2, with no clear D. V lost 3 bases and J 3 bases, leaving 6 bases between the germline ends. The CDR3 is 12 residues long. Per the germline V gene, CDR1 is SGHNT and CDR2 is YYREEE (reference sequence). CDR3 amino acids: CASSSVDYGYTF. The CDR3 bases are TGTGCCAGCAGCTCGGTGGACTATGGCTACACCTTC.

This clone has just one count. The V gene is TRBV12-3 or TRBV12-4, the J gene TRBJ2-3, with D tentatively TRBD2 (5 bases). The CDR3 runs to 12 residues. Deletions cut 5 bases from V and 3 bases from J, with 6 bases between. The CDR3 loop is CASSGRTDTQYF. CDR3 sequence (DNA): TGTGCCAGCAGTGGGAGAACAGATACGCAGTATTTT.

V is TRBV10-3 and J is TRBJ1-1; D is unclear. The V end lost 2 bases, the J end lost 2 bases, and 9 bases lay between the germline ends. This CDR3 has 14 residues. CDR1 is ENHRY and CDR2 is SYGVKD in the germline V gene. CDR3 nucleotide sequence: TGTGCCATCAGTGAGGACCCAGGTAACACTGAAGCTTTCTTT. Its protein is CAISEDPGNTEAFF.

The chain couples TRBV15 to TRBJ2-6; D is perhaps TRBD1 (5 bases). The V and J ends lost 9 bases and 4 bases respectively, with 10 bases between them. This CDR3 is 13 amino acids long. Germline V CDR1 and CDR2: LNHNV, YYDKDF (reference sequence). The CDR3 coding sequence is TGTGCCACAGCCGCAGGGGGGGCCAACGTCCTGACTTTC. The encoded protein is CATAAGGANVLTF.

The rearrangement joins TRBV6-4 to TRBJ1-5, with 7 positions matching TRBD1. Germline CDR1 reads MRHNA; CDR2 reads SNTAGT. J lost 7 bases, V lost 3 bases, and 6 bases had no gene match. CDR3 length: 14 residues. CDR3 coding DNA: TGTGCCAGCAGTGATACCGGGACAGCGCAGCCCCAGCATTTT. Its translation: CASSDTGTAQPQHF.

This clone has only one observation. As DNA, the CDR3 is TGTGCCAGCAGCCCTGTAACTAGCTCCTACAATGAGCAGTTCTTC. Its protein product is CASSPVTSSYNEQFF. The chain has TRBV7-9 and TRBJ2-1; D possibly corresponds to TRBD2 (5 bases). V lost 5 bases and J lost 0, with 11 bases in between. CDR1 and CDR2 (germline): SEHNR, FQNEAQ (reference sequence). The length of the CDR3 is 15 residues. Combining the CDR3 with reference TRBV7-9 and TRBJ2-1 gives the whole variable domain DTGVSQNPRHKITKRGQNVTFRCDPISEHNRLYWYRQTLGQGPEFLTYFQNEAQLEKSRLLSDRFSAERPKGSFSTLEIQRTEQGDSAMYLCASSPVTSSYNEQFFGPGTRLTVL.

The rearrangement links TRBV5-6 to TRBJ2-1, with 13 bases that match TRBD2. The germline gives CDR1 SGHDT, CDR2 YYEEEE. The trim removed 4 bases at V and 0 bases at J, leaving 4 bases unmatched. The CDR3 is 17 amino acids. The CDR3 reads CASSQTSGGSSYNEQFF. DNA for the CDR3: TGTGCCAGCAGCCAGACTAGCGGGGGGAGCTCCTACAATGAGCAGTTCTTC.

The chain links TRBV30 to TRBJ1-1, with D hard to call. The CDR3 runs 12 residues. Germline V lookup: CDR1 GTSNPN, CDR2 SVGIG (reference sequence). V was shortened by 4 bases and J by 5 bases, with 11 bases between the two germline ends. The DNA for the CDR3 is TGTGCCTGGATTAGAGGATGGACTGAAGCTTTCTTT. This codes for CAWIRGWTEAFF.

The rearrangement joins TRBV7-3 to TRBJ2-5; D is perhaps TRBD2 (6 bases). The V gene lost 5 bases and the J gene lost 4 bases, with 14 bases spanning the gap. Germline-derived CDR1 and CDR2 are SGHTA and FQGTGA. The CDR3 spans 14 residues. CDR3 in amino acids: CASSPRGAGETQYF. CDR3 in DNA: TGTGCCAGCAGCCCCCGCGGGGCTGGAGAGACCCAGTACTTC.

V gene TRBV2 combines with J gene TRBJ2-7; perhaps TRBD2 as D (5 bases). V lost 8 bases, J lost 2 bases, and 13 bases lay in between. Per the germline V gene, CDR1 is SNHLY and CDR2 is FYNNEI. The CDR3 length is 13 residues. The CDR3 is CASGERATYEQYF. The CDR3 DNA is TGTGCCAGCGGGGAGAGGGCCACCTACGAGCAGTACTTC. The variable domain in full, with the rest retrieved from reference TRBV2 and TRBJ2-7, is EPEVTQTPSHQVTQMGQEVILRCVPISNHLYFYWYRQILGQKVEFLVSFYNNEISEKSEIFDDQFSVERPDGSNFTLKIRSTKLEDSAMYFCASGERATYEQYFGPGTRLTVT.

Many counts were recorded for this clone. J is TRBJ2-1 and V is TRBV3-1 (or the pseudogene TRBV3-2); TRBD2 matches at 7 bases. The CDR3 totals 17 residues. The trim removed 7 bases at V and 1 base at J, leaving 13 bases unmatched. Germline V gene data show CDR1 as LGHDT and CDR2 as YNNKEL (reference sequence). Here the CDR3 DNA reads TGTGCCAGCACTTCTTACGCAGGGAGGGCGTCCTACAATGAGCAGTTCTTC. It yields the protein CASTSYAGRASYNEQFF.

This chain connects TRBV28 to TRBJ1-4, with a possible D match to TRBD1 (6 bases). This CDR3 region has 15 residues. Germline CDR1 MDHEN, CDR2 SYDVKM. For the CDR3, the DNA is TGTGTTTGCGGGGGCACTGGGGGAACTAATGAAAAACTGTTTTTT. This sequence encodes CVCGGTGGTNEKLFF.

This chain connects TRBV3-1 (or the pseudogene TRBV3-2) to TRBJ1-6, with D tentatively TRBD1 (6 bases). Trimming took off 8 bases at V and 8 bases at J, with 25 bases between the two ends. The CDR3 runs to 17 residues. The germline V gene has CDR1 LGHDT and CDR2 YNNKEL (reference sequence). The CDR3, as DNA: TGTGCCAGCGGCCGATCAGGCGGGGGGCTGAGGGATTCACCCCTCCACTTT. Amino acid sequence: CASGRSGGGLRDSPLHF.